This TCR beta chain was observed in a study of blood T cells in healthy people across ages. General study findings and limits: Across samples, TCR beta diversity tracked strongly with naive T cell percentage.

Healthy Russian Caucasian donors spanned ages roughly 6 to 100 years. Every participating donor contributed around 9.5 milliliters of peripheral blood through a draw. This clonotype was detected a few times. The antigen is undetermined. Primed by a sample-barcoded 5' primer and a J-beta primer mix, a second PCR proceeded for about 7 to 12 cycles. All cDNA molecules were each tagged by a template-switch adaptor with 12 random nucleotides. TCRdb re-derived calls from the 5' RACE reads in MiXCR, one entry per CDR3 protein. The sample lists around 800,000 distinct CDR3 sequences, around 62% occurring once. Trimming removed 0 bases from V and 5 bases from J, with 11 bases in between. The germline CDR1 and CDR2 sequences are GTSNPN and SVGIG (reference sequence). The CDR3 consists of 13 residues.

The specimen sequenced was blood. The gene calls are TRBV30 and TRBJ2-7; D gene unclear. This receptor was taken from a man in his thirties or forties in good health. In DNA form, the CDR3 reads TGTGCCTGGAGTGTTCCTTTGGGTAACGAGCAGTACTTC. This codes for CAWSVPLGNEQYF.